This T cell receptor (beta chain) was obtained from a study of T cell responses to AZD1222 COVID-19 vaccine. Findings and limits, study-wide: Sampling captured repertoires only after the peak T cell response. Most donors were white British, females outnumbered males, and clonal diversity was possibly underestimated.

CDR1 and CDR2 (germline): SNHLY, FYNNEI. This CDR3 region has 13 residues. V was trimmed by 6 bases and J by 4 bases, leaving 10 bases between them. TCRdb's table, derived via immunoSEQ multiplex PCR, lists solely in-frame clones and lacks some. The top ten hold under 1.5% of the sample, which has more than 60,000 clones, about 80% seen once. This clone turned up a few times. Its matching antigen is unknown. The clonotype was recovered from an adult who received the AZD1222 COVID-19 vaccine. The J gene is TRBJ2-1, the V gene TRBV2; D is possibly TRBD2 (6 bases). Sequencing was performed on peripheral blood, taken 28 days after the second AZD1222 dose. CDR3 bases: TGTGCCAGCAGAATCCGGGAGTACAATGAGCAGTTCTTC. Translated, it gives CASRIREYNEQFF.